The 19 T cell receptor beta chains listed next were all sequenced from one sample in a study of cytomegalovirus exposure and HLA in healthy donors. In the PCR, 60 Vbeta and 13 Jbeta primers were used. Only in-frame clones appear in the TCRdb table, and some are missing; sequencing was by immunoSEQ multiplex PCR. The repertoire holds tens of thousands of clones, with approximately 60% as singletons. Sequenced: PBMCs. The receptors here all came from a woman aged 45 to 65 in good health and CMV-seropositive.

The V gene is TRBV4-2, the J gene TRBJ2-2, with a possible D match to TRBD2 (5 bases). Germline-derived CDR1 and CDR2 are LGHNA and YNFKEQ. The CDR3 has 16 amino acids. V lost 4 bases and J lost 6, with 18 bases in between. The CDR3 coding sequence is TGTGCCAGCAGCCCTAATTACGGGATTTGGGCCGGGGAGCTGTTTTTT. Residues: CASSPNYGIWAGELFF.

V usage is TRBV7-9 and J usage is TRBJ1-2, with 7 bases identical to TRBD1. Germline CDR1 is SEHNR and CDR2 is FQNEAQ (reference sequence). The CDR3 consists of 14 residues. The V and J ends lost 0 bases and 6 bases, in that order; junction bases with no gene match: 4. DNA of the CDR3: TGTGCCAGCAGCTTAGCGCGACAGGGCGATGGCTACACCTTC. This codes for CASSLARQGDGYTF.

The chain employs TRBV18 and TRBJ2-1; D is unresolved. Trimming took off 3 bases at V and 5 bases at J, with 8 bases between the two ends. Germline CDR1 reads KGHSH; CDR2 reads LQKENI. The CDR3 runs 13 residues. This CDR3 is CASSPGTDNEQFF. CDR3 sequence (DNA): TGTGCCAGCTCACCCGGAACAGACAATGAGCAGTTCTTC.

With respect to this clone: The junction differs from germline at one of its ends, possibly a read error. The chain uses TRBV7-9 and TRBJ1-1; 7 bases match TRBD1. This CDR3 has 12 residues. Germline CDR1 SEHNR, CDR2 FQNEAQ (reference sequence). The CDR3 loop reads CSSSSTGFEAFF. The DNA of the CDR3 is TGTTCCAGCAGCTCGACAGGGTTTGAAGCTTTCTTT.

This clone occurred once. V gene TRBV2 combines with J gene TRBJ1-5; a possible D gene is TRBD1 (6 bases). CDR3 length: 14 amino acids. The V end was cut by 5 bases, the J end by 6 bases, with 14 bases between. The V gene's germline CDR1 is SNHLY and CDR2 FYNNEI. CDR3 DNA: TGTGCCAGCAGTCTACAGGGATTCGGTCAGCCCCAGCATTTT. It yields the protein CASSLQGFGQPQHF.

This sequence joins TRBV19 and TRBJ1-2; possible D gene TRBD1, 5 bases. The V end was cut by 7 bases, the J end by 4 bases, with 16 bases between. Germline lookup yields CDR1 LNHDA and CDR2 SQIVND (reference sequence). CDR3 size: 14 residues. This CDR3 is CASTTIMGGYGYTF. CDR3 sequence (DNA): TGTGCCAGTACTACGATTATGGGGGGCTATGGCTACACCTTC. The full variable domain, rest sourced from reference TRBV19 and TRBJ1-2, is DGGITQSPKYLFRKEGQNVTLSCEQNLNHDAMYWYRQDPGQGLRLIYYSQIVNDFQKGDIAEGYSVSREKKESFPLTVTSAQKNPTAFYLCASTTIMGGYGYTFGSGTRLTVV.

J is TRBJ1-2 and V is TRBV6-5; D unresolved. The CDR3 has 14 amino acids. V was pared by 0 bases and J by 0 bases, with 5 bases between. In germline, CDR1 is MNHEY, CDR2 SVGAGI. The CDR3 loop is CASSYSTTNYGYTF. The CDR3 DNA sequence: TGTGCCAGCAGTTACTCTACAACTAACTATGGCTACACCTTC.

CDR3 region: CASSQGQGGDNQPQHF. As DNA, the CDR3 is TGCGCCAGCAGCCAAGGACAGGGTGGGGACAATCAGCCCCAGCATTTT. V usage is TRBV4-1 and J usage is TRBJ1-5, with TRBD1 matching 7 bases. There are 16 residues in the CDR3. CDR1 and CDR2 (germline): MGHRA, YSYEKL. Unmatched junction bases numbered 6, after V lost 1 base and J lost 3 bases.

The genes are TRBV9 and TRBJ2-3, with 10 bases matching TRBD2. Germline loops: CDR1 SGDLS, CDR2 YYNGEE. CDR3 size: 15 residues. The trim removed 1 base at V and 1 base at J, leaving 0 bases unmatched. The CDR3 sequence: CASSVLAGGTDTQYF. Written as DNA, the CDR3 is TGTGCCAGCAGCGTACTAGCGGGGGGCACAGATACGCAGTATTTT.

This clone was recorded only once. CDR3 in amino acids: CSHLPQTGRGFYGYTF. In nucleotides, the CDR3 is TGCAGCCACCTTCCACAAACCGGGCGGGGCTTCTATGGCTACACCTTC. The gene calls are TRBV29-1 and TRBJ1-2, with D perhaps TRBD1 (5 bases). The germline V gene encodes CDR1 SQVTM and CDR2 ANQGSEA. This CDR3 has 16 amino acids. Between the trimmed V and J ends, which lost 8 bases and 4 bases, there was a span of 26 bases.

The rearrangement links TRBV20-1 to TRBJ1-1; D uncertain. Germline V gene sequence: CDR1 DFQATT, CDR2 SNEGSKA (reference sequence). This CDR3 has 10 residues. V was clipped by 7 bases and J by 3 bases, with 6 bases between them. The CDR3: CSVPYTEAFF. The DNA of the CDR3 is TGCAGTGTCCCGTACACTGAAGCTTTCTTT.

The chain uses TRBV2 and TRBJ2-1; 9 nucleotides agree with TRBD2. Germline V gene lookup returns CDR1 SNHLY and CDR2 FYNNEI. CDR3 length: 19 amino acids. Trimming removed 2 bases from V and 7 bases from J; junction bases left unmatched: 18. CDR3 in DNA: TGTGCCAGCAGTGAAAGGGGGGCCCGCGGGGGGGCCTTTGGAAATGAGCAGTTCTTC. It specifies CASSERGARGGAFGNEQFF.

CDR3 sequence reads: CASRFRGRYGYTF. The CDR3 region has the DNA TGTGCCAGCAGATTCAGGGGGCGGTACGGCTACACCTTC. This chain connects TRBV6-5 to TRBJ1-2, with 8 bases fitting TRBD1. This CDR3 is 13 amino acids long. Germline assignment: CDR1 MNHEY and CDR2 SVGAGI. Unmatched junction bases numbered 8, after V lost 6 bases and J lost 8 bases.

This clone was found a few times. The CDR3 coding sequence is TGTGCCAGCAGCCTACTAGCAGCCGATACGCAGTATTTT. It codes for CASSLLAADTQYF. The chain joins TRBV6-4 to TRBJ2-3, with a possible D match to TRBD2 (6 bases). The CDR3 is 13 residues long. Trimming cost V 6 bases and J 6 bases, with 13 bases left between them. The germline gives CDR1 MRHNA, CDR2 SNTAGT.

This clone was observed a handful of times. The chain recombines TRBV29-1 with TRBJ1-1; no clear D. The CDR3 is 12 residues long. Trimming took off 3 bases at V and 4 bases at J, with 9 bases between the two ends. Per the germline V gene, CDR1 is SQVTM and CDR2 is ANQGSEA. The CDR3 region is CSVERDSTEAFF. The CDR3 nucleotides read TGCAGCGTTGAGCGGGATAGCACTGAAGCTTTCTTT.

The chain recombines TRBV7-3 with TRBJ1-1, with a weak D call TRBD1 (5 bases). The V and J ends lost 4 bases and 5 bases respectively, with 17 bases between them. This CDR3 spans 15 amino acids. The germline CDR1 and CDR2 sequences are SGHTA and FQGTGA. CDR3 DNA sequence: TGTGCCAGCAGCTCGCGGGCCGGAGGGGTAACTGAAGCTTTCTTT. Its translation: CASSSRAGGVTEAFF.

J is TRBJ1-2 and V is TRBV7-9; D may be TRBD1 (6 bases). The CDR3 loop spans 16 amino acids. Germline CDR1 is SEHNR and CDR2 is FQNEAQ (reference sequence). Trimming removed 3 bases at V and 0 bases at J, with 14 bases between. As DNA, the CDR3 is TGTGCCAGCAGCTTTTACCCTGCAGGGGCTAACTATGGCTACACCTTC. Amino acid sequence: CASSFYPAGANYGYTF.

The table lists this clone with many counts. The chain recombines TRBV5-6 with TRBJ2-7; 8 bases agree with TRBD1. V gave up 4 bases and J gave up 5 bases; unmatched junction bases: 5. The germline gives CDR1 SGHDT, CDR2 YYEEEE. This CDR3 region has 13 residues. The CDR3, as DNA: TGTGCCAGCAGCCTGCAGGGGGCAGACGAGCAGTACTTC. Its translation: CASSLQGADEQYF.

This clone was counted a few times. The rearrangement uses TRBV9 and TRBJ1-5; unclear D gene. The CDR3 has 14 amino acids. The germline gives CDR1 SGDLS, CDR2 YYNGEE. With 2 bases removed from V and 1 base from J, the gap between germline ends came to 7 bases. CDR3 amino acids: CASSVGGSNQPQHF. CDR3 nucleotides: TGTGCCAGCAGCGTTGGAGGGAGCAATCAGCCCCAGCATTTT. The whole variable domain, remainder taken from reference TRBV9 and TRBJ1-5, is DSGVTQTPKHLITATGQRVTLRCSPRSGDLSVYWYQQSLDQGLQFLIQYYNGEERAKGNILERFSAQQFPDLHSELNLSSLELGDSALYFCASSVGGSNQPQHFGDGTRLSIL.